These T cell receptor beta chains were read from a single sample in a study of CD4 T cells in relation to SARS-CoV-2 and coronaviruses. Assay used: immunoSEQ multiplex PCR; TCRdb lists only in-frame clones, some missing. The table includes tens of thousands of clones, about 92% detected once. The sequenced sample consisted of naive CD4+ T cells from PBMCs. The receptors here all came from an adult with COVID-19. The CDR3 runs from the conserved cysteine through the conserved F or W. A D gene is named only where the DNA matches it firmly. Part of the rows lack a size; the others show once, few, many or a class for expanded clones.

abundance,d_gene,j_gene,v_gene,CDR3aa,CDR3nt
NA,TRBD1,TRBJ2-7,TRBV28,CASNPPGDRAYEQYF,TGTGCCAGCAACCCTCCCGGGGACAGGGCTTACGAGCAGTACTTC
NA,NA,TRBJ2-2,TRBV7-2,CASSLAWASTGELFF,TGTGCCAGCAGCTTAGCTTGGGCCAGTACCGGGGAGCTGTTTTTT
NA,NA,TRBJ2-1,TRBV7-6,CASSLSAGRTYNEQFF,TGTGCCAGCAGCTTATCGGCGGGAAGGACCTACAATGAGCAGTTCTTC
once,TRBD2,TRBJ2-7,TRBV15,CATSRVVAGYYEQYF,TGTGCCACCAGCAGAGTAGTAGCGGGGTACTACGAGCAGTACTTC
NA,NA,TRBJ1-1,TRBV7-9,CASTKGGGFTEAFF,TGTGCCAGCACCAAAGGGGGGGGATTCACTGAAGCTTTCTTT
NA,NA,TRBJ1-1,TRBV2,CASSENRVNTEAFF,TGTGCCAGCAGTGAAAACAGGGTAAACACTGAAGCTTTCTTT
NA,NA,TRBJ1-5,TRBV28,CASSSPVGSSNQPQHF,TGTGCCAGCAGTTCGCCAGTCGGGAGCAGCAATCAGCCCCAGCATTTT
NA,NA,TRBJ2-7,TRBV6-2/TRBV6-3,CASRRAGGPFEQYF,TGTGCCAGCCGCCGGGCAGGAGGGCCATTCGAGCAGTACTTC
NA,NA,TRBJ2-5,TRBV6-5,CASSFRGGVEETQYF,TGTGCCAGCAGTTTTCGGGGTGGGGTGGAAGAGACCCAGTACTTC
NA,NA,TRBJ1-5,TRBV10-3,CAISEFRGAYSNQPQHF,TGTGCCATCAGTGAGTTCAGGGGAGCATATAGCAATCAGCCCCAGCATTTT
NA,NA,TRBJ2-7,TRBV2,CASAPQGHEQYF,TGTGCCAGCGCCCCCCAGGGCCACGAGCAGTACTTC
NA,NA,TRBJ2-3,TRBV18,CASSPFTAEDTQYF,TGTGCCAGCTCACCATTCACAGCGGAAGATACGCAGTATTTT
NA,TRBD2,TRBJ2-1,TRBV10-3,CAISGAGTSGLNEQFF,TGTGCCATCAGTGGGGCCGGGACTAGCGGTTTGAATGAGCAGTTCTTC
once,TRBD2,TRBJ2-7,TRBV9,CASSVGVSGNYEQYF,TGTGCCAGCAGCGTAGGGGTTAGCGGGAACTACGAGCAGTACTTC
NA,NA,TRBJ2-3,TRBV5-6,CASSLQGGPTDTQYF,TGTGCCAGCAGCTTGCAGGGGGGTCCCACAGATACGCAGTATTTT
NA,TRBD1,TRBJ1-5,TRBV6-2/TRBV6-3,CASSWTGGRQPQHF,TGTGCCAGCAGTTGGACAGGGGGACGTCAGCCCCAGCATTTT
NA,NA,TRBJ2-7,TRBV18,CASSPSSRAEQYF,TGTGCCAGCTCACCCTCGTCCAGGGCCGAGCAGTACTTC
NA,NA,TRBJ2-7,TRBV5-1,CASSLQAGRAYEQYF,TGCGCCAGCAGCTTACAAGCGGGTAGAGCCTACGAGCAGTACTTC
NA,NA,TRBJ2-7,TRBV10-1,CASSPRTVGREQYF,TGCGCCAGCAGCCCCAGGACTGTAGGTCGCGAGCAGTACTTC
NA,NA,TRBJ1-1,TRBV9,CASSVRLNTEAFF,TGTGCCAGCAGCGTTCGACTGAACACTGAAGCTTTCTTT
NA,NA,TRBJ1-1,TRBV18,CASSLQTITMNTEAFF,TGTGCCAGCTCCCTCCAGACGATAACGATGAACACTGAAGCTTTCTTT
NA,NA,TRBJ1-4,TRBV9,CASSDRDQLFF,TGTGCCAGCAGCGACCGGGACCAACTGTTTTTT
NA,TRBD1,TRBJ1-4,TRBV19,CASSDRGRGATNEKLFF,TGTGCCAGTAGTGACAGGGGGCGCGGGGCAACTAATGAAAAACTGTTTTTT
NA,TRBD2,TRBJ2-7,TRBV19,CASSPRGSGRPSTYEQYF,TGTGCCAGTAGTCCCCGTGGTAGCGGGAGGCCATCAACCTACGAGCAGTACTTC
NA,NA,TRBJ1-5,TRBV6-6,CASSYLDNTYQPQHF,TGTGCCAGCAGTTACTTGGACAACACTTATCAGCCCCAGCATTTT
NA,NA,TRBJ2-7,TRBV12-3/TRBV12-4,CASRWGPGEQYF,TGTGCCAGCCGATGGGGGCCCGGCGAGCAGTACTTC
once,TRBD2,TRBJ2-7,TRBV7-9,CASSRTSGRTYEQYF,TGTGCCAGCAGCCGAACTAGCGGGAGGACCTACGAGCAGTACTTC
NA,NA,TRBJ2-7,TRBV3-1/TRBV3-2,CASSQAQAASYEQYF,TGTGCCAGCAGCCAAGCCCAGGCGGCGAGCTACGAGCAGTACTTC
NA,TRBD1,TRBJ2-1,TRBV12-5,CASGPGTDYNEQFF,TGTGCTAGTGGCCCCGGGACAGACTACAATGAGCAGTTCTTC
NA,TRBD2,TRBJ2-2,TRBV5-6,CASSHGTSGGAGGELFF,TGTGCCAGCAGCCATGGGACTAGCGGGGGAGCTGGCGGGGAGCTGTTTTTT
NA,TRBD2,TRBJ2-2,TRBV7-9,CASTVGGGPDGELFF,TGTGCCAGCACCGTCGGGGGAGGGCCTGACGGGGAGCTGTTTTTT
NA,TRBD2,TRBJ2-7,TRBV29-1,CSVRRGLDYAYEQYF,TGCAGCGTTAGAAGGGGACTAGACTACGCCTACGAGCAGTACTTC
NA,NA,TRBJ2-7,TRBV5-4,CASSLETSYEQYF,TGTGCCAGCAGCTTGGAGACCTCCTACGAGCAGTACTTC
NA,TRBD2,TRBJ2-5,TRBV15,CATSRSPWGGPTETQYF,TGTGCCACCAGCAGATCTCCATGGGGAGGGCCAACGGAGACCCAGTACTTC
NA,NA,TRBJ2-3,TRBV20-1,CSARYADTQYF,TGCAGTGCCCGGTACGCGGATACGCAGTATTTT
NA,TRBD1,TRBJ2-1,TRBV5-1,CASSPSRDRVGEQFF,TGCGCCAGCAGCCCGTCCCGGGACAGGGTGGGTGAGCAGTTCTTC
NA,TRBD1,TRBJ1-2,TRBV20-1,CSASRWDRDGYTF,TGCAGTGCTAGTCGCTGGGACAGAGATGGCTACACCTTC
NA,NA,TRBJ1-4,TRBV7-9,CASSLDGGTNEKLFF,TGTGCCAGCAGCTTAGATGGGGGTACTAATGAAAAACTGTTTTTT
NA,NA,TRBJ2-2,TRBV4-1,CASSQDLYTGELFF,TGCGCCAGCAGCCAAGATCTTTACACCGGGGAGCTGTTTTTT
few,NA,TRBJ2-1,TRBV6-2/TRBV6-3,CASSPLVRSYNEQFF,TGTGCCAGCAGTCCACTCGTACGATCTTACAATGAGCAGTTCTTC
NA,TRBD1,TRBJ2-7,TRBV15,CATSSTGQGYYEQYF,TGTGCCACCAGCAGTACGGGACAGGGGTACTACGAGCAGTACTTC
NA,TRBD1,TRBJ2-6,TRBV7-6,CASSSQGESGANVLTF,TGTGCCAGCAGCTCCCAGGGGGAATCTGGGGCCAACGTCCTGACTTTC
NA,NA,TRBJ2-2,TRBV9,CASSVDAVNTGELFF,TGTGCCAGCAGCGTAGATGCGGTGAACACCGGGGAGCTGTTTTTT
NA,TRBD2,TRBJ2-2,TRBV15,CATSALLAATGELFF,TGTGCCACCAGCGCCCTACTAGCGGCCACCGGGGAGCTGTTTTTT
few,TRBD2,TRBJ2-7,TRBV5-6,CASRREGRYEQYF,TGTGCCAGCAGGCGGGAGGGCCGGTACGAGCAGTACTTC
NA,TRBD2,TRBJ2-5,TRBV5-1,CASSLAASGTETQYF,TGCGCCAGCAGCTTGGCCGCTAGCGGGACGGAGACCCAGTACTTC
NA,NA,TRBJ2-1,TRBV19,CASSIPGSGGEQFF,TGTGCCAGTAGTATACCGGGGTCGGGCGGTGAGCAGTTCTTC
NA,NA,TRBJ1-5,TRBV5-6,CASLSNQPQHF,TGTGCCAGCCTTAGCAATCAGCCCCAGCATTTT
NA,NA,TRBJ2-5,TRBV9,CASSVGLGETQYF,TGTGCCAGCAGCGTGGGACTGGGAGAGACCCAGTACTTC
NA,TRBD2,TRBJ2-3,TRBV29-1,CSVEDLGLDTDTQYF,TGCAGCGTTGAAGATCTTGGACTAGACACAGATACGCAGTATTTT
NA,NA,TRBJ2-7,TRBV7-9,CASSLSGTGSYEQYF,TGTGCCAGCAGCTTATCGGGGACCGGGTCCTACGAGCAGTACTTC
NA,NA,TRBJ2-3,TRBV6-5,CASSLRETDTQYF,TGTGCCAGCAGTCTCCGGGAAACAGATACGCAGTATTTT